A selection of T cell receptor beta chains follows, all from one sample in a study of human T cells and chemical hapten exposure. TCRdb reanalysed the RACE reads using MiXCR and keeps one entry per CDR3 protein. The sample has 360,000 or so distinct CDR3 sequences; roughly 6% are singletons. Sequenced material: whole blood, taken in connection with sensitization to the hapten diphenylcyclopropenone (DPC). The receptor source for this set is a woman under 30 with alopecia areata. Some clones in this sample may be carry-over from other donors' samples. The CDR3 runs from the conserved cysteine through the conserved F or W. D genes are given only for firm matches. The listing skips clone size in some rows; elsewhere it reads once, few, many or a size class.

TRBJ1-3 - - TRBV10-3 TGTGCCATCAGTGAGTCTGAGACAAACACCATATATTTT CAISESETNTIYF
TRBJ2-4 - few TRBV6-1 TGTGCCAGCAGTGCATTGAACAAAAACATTCAGTACTTC CASSALNKNIQYF
TRBJ2-2 TRBD1 - TRBV15 TGTGCCACCAGCAGCAGGGGGCGCGGGACCGGGGAGCTGTTTTTT CATSSRGRGTGELFF
TRBJ2-3 - many TRBV12-3/TRBV12-4 TGTGCCAGCAGAACTCGACCGGGGGCCACAGATACGCAGTATTTT CASRTRPGATDTQYF
TRBJ2-3 TRBD2 many TRBV29-1 TGCAGCGTTGTATCCTGGAGTCGGCTAGCGGGACAGACGCAGTATTTT CSVVSWSRLAGQTQYF
TRBJ2-2 - few TRBV29-1 TGCAGCGTTGAACGAAGGAACACCGGGGAGCTGTTTTTT CSVERRNTGELFF
TRBJ1-4 - many TRBV15 TGTGCCACCAGCAGGGCCCCACGGGAAAAACTGTTTTTT CATSRAPREKLFF
TRBJ1-1 - - TRBV29-1 TGCAGCGTTGTTGTTCAGAGGACTGAAGCTTTCTTT CSVVVQRTEAFF
TRBJ1-1 - few TRBV7-9 TGTGCCAGCAGCTTAGAGTTGAGGTCTGAAGCTTTCTTT CASSLELRSEAFF
TRBJ2-7 TRBD2 - TRBV20-1 TGCAGTGTAACTAGCGGAACCCGCTCCTACGAGCAGTACTTC CSVTSGTRSYEQYF
TRBJ2-6 - - TRBV9 TGTGCCAGCAGCGTGACTGGGGCCAACGTCCTGACTTTC CASSVTGANVLTF
TRBJ1-2 - many TRBV4-1 TGCGCCAGCAGCATTAGGAGGTCGGATGGCTACACCTTC CASSIRRSDGYTF
TRBJ1-5 - - TRBV15 TGTGCCACCAGCAGTACCAATCAGCCCCAGCATTTT CATSSTNQPQHF
TRBJ2-7 TRBD1 - TRBV28 TGTGCCAGCAGTTCATCCGGGACAGAGGCCTACGAGCAGTACTTC CASSSSGTEAYEQYF
TRBJ2-5 - many TRBV7-8 TGTGCCAGCAGCCGACTGGCCGAAGAGACCCAGTACTTC CASSRLAEETQYF
TRBJ2-7 TRBD2 many TRBV27 TGTGCCAGCAGTCCACTAGCGGGGGGATCCTACGAGCAGTACTTC CASSPLAGGSYEQYF
TRBJ1-6 - few TRBV4-3 TGCGCCAGCAGCCAAGAACTCGTTAGGGATTCACCCCTCCACTTT CASSQELVRDSPLHF
TRBJ1-2 - - TRBV2 TGTGCCAGCAGTGCAGGGGTAGAAGTGGGCTACACCTTC CASSAGVEVGYTF
TRBJ2-3 - many TRBV4-3 TGCGCCAGCAGCGACGGTTTAGCCCCAGATACGCAGTATTTT CASSDGLAPDTQYF
TRBJ1-1 - many TRBV10-3 TGTGCCATCAGCCAGGGGCTGAACACTGAAGCTTTCTTT CAISQGLNTEAFF